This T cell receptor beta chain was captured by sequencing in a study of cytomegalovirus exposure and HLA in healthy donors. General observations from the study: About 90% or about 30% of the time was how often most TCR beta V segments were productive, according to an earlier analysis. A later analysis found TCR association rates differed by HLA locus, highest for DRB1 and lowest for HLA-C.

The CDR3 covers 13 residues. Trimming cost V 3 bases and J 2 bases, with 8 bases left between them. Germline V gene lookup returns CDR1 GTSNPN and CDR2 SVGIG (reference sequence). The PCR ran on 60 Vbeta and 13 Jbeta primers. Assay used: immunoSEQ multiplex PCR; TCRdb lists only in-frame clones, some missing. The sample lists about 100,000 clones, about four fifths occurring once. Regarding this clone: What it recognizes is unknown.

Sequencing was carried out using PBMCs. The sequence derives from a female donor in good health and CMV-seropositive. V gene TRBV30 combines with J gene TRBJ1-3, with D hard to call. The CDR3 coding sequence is TGTGCCTGGAGCAGTTCCCCTGGAAACACCATATATTTT. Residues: CAWSSSPGNTIYF.